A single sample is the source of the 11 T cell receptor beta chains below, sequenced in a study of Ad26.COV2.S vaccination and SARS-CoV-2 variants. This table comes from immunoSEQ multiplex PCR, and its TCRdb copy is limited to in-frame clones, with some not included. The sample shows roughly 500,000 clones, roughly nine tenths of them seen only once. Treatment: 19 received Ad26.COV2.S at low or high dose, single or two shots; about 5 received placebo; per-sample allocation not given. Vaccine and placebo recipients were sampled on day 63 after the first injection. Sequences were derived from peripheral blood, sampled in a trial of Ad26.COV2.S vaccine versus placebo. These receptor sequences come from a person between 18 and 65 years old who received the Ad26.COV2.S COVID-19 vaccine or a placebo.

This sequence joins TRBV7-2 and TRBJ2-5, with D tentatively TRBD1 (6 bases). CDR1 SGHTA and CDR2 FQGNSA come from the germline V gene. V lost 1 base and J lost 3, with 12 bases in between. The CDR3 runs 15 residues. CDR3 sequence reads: CASSLGRGNEETQYF. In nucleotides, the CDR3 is TGTGCCAGCAGCTTAGGCAGGGGAAATGAAGAGACCCAGTACTTC.

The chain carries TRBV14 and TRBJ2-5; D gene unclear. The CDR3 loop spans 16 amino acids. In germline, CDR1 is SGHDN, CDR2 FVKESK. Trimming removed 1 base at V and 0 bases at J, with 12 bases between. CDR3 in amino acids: CASSQGRPTNQETQYF. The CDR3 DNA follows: TGTGCCAGCAGCCAAGGACGCCCGACAAACCAAGAGACCCAGTACTTC.

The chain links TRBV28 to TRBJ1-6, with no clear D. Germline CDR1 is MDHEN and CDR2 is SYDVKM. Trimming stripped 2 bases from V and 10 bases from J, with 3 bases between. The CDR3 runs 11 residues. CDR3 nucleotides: TGTGCCAGCAGTTTACGCTCACCCCTCCACTTT. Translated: CASSLRSPLHF.

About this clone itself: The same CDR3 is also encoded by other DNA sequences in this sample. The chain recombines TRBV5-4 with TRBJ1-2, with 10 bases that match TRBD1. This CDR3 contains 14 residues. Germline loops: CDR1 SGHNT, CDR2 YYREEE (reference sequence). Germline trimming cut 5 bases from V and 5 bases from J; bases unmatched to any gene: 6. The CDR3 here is CASSWDRGLYGYTF. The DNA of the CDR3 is TGTGCCAGCAGTTGGGACAGGGGCCTTTATGGCTACACCTTC.

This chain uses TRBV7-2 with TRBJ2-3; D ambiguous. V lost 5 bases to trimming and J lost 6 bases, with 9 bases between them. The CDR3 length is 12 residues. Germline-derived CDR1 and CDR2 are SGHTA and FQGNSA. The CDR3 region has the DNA TGTGCCAGCAGCCCTCCTGGCGATACGCAGTATTTT. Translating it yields CASSPPGDTQYF.

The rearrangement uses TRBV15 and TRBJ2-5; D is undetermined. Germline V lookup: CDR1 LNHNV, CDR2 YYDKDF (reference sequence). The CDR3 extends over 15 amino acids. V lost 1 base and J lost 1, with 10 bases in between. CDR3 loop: CATSRAGRVQETQYF. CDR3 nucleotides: TGTGCCACCAGCAGAGCGGGCCGGGTCCAAGAGACCCAGTACTTC.

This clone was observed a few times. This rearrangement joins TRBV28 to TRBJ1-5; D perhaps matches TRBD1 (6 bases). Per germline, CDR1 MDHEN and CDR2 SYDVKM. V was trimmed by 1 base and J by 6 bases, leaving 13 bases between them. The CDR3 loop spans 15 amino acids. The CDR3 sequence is CASSLSLGGVQPQHF. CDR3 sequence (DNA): TGTGCCAGCAGTTTATCTCTGGGGGGCGTTCAGCCCCAGCATTTT.

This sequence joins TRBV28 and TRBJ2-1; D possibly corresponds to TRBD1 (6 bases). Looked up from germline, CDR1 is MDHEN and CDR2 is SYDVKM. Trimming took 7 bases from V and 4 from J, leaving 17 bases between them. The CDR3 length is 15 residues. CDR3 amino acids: CASKRPGTLYNEQFF. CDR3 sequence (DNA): TGTGCCAGCAAGCGCCCGGGGACATTATACAATGAGCAGTTCTTC. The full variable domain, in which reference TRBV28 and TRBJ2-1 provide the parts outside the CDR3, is DVKVTQSSRYLVKRTGEKVFLECVQDMDHENMFWYRQDPGLGLRLIYFSYDVKMKEKGDIPEGYSVSREKKERFSLILESASTNQTSMYLCASKRPGTLYNEQFFGPGTRLTVL.

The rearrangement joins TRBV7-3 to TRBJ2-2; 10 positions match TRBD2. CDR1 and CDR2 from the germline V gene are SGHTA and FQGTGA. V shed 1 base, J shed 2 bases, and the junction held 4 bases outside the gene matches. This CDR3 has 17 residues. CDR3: CASSLSLAGGNTGELFF. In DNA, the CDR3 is TGTGCCAGCAGCTTAAGTTTAGCGGGAGGAAACACCGGGGAGCTGTTTTTT.

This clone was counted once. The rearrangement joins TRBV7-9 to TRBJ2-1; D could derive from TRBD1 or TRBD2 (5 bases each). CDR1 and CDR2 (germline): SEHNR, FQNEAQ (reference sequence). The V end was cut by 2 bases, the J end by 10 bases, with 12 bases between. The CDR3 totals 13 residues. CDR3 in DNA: TGTGCCAGCAGCTTATTATCGGGGCTCGAGCAGTTCTTC. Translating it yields CASSLLSGLEQFF. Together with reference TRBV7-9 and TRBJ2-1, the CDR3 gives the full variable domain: DTGVSQNPRHKITKRGQNVTFRCDPISEHNRLYWYRQTLGQGPEFLTYFQNEAQLEKSRLLSDRFSAERPKGSFSTLEIQRTEQGDSAMYLCASSLLSGLEQFFGPGTRLTVL.

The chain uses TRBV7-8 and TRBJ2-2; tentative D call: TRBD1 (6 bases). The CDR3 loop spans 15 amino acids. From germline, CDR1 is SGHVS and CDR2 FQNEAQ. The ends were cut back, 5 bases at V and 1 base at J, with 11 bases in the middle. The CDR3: CASSRTTGNTGELFF. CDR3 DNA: TGTGCCAGCAGCCGCACGACAGGGAACACCGGGGAGCTGTTTTTT.